Presented here are 30 T cell receptor beta chains from one specimen sequenced in a study of T cell repertoires in cytomegalovirus infection. TCRdb independently ran MiXCR on the reads; one entry per CDR3 protein. The sample carries about a million distinct CDR3 sequences, approximately 31% recorded once. No antigens are known for them. The starting material was cultured CD8+ T cells from PBMCs, obtained from culture after CMV antigen stimulation. All receptors come from a human donor in good health (CMV status not recorded). Some clones in this sample may be carry-over from other donors' samples.

This clonotype was seen at least ten times. The rearrangement joins TRBV7-2 to TRBJ1-6, with D maybe TRBD1 (5 bases). Germline V lookup: CDR1 SGHTA, CDR2 FQGNSA. The CDR3 consists of 14 residues. V shed 2 bases and J shed 7 bases, with 9 bases lying between them. The CDR3 nucleotides read TGTGCCAGCAGCTTAAACAGGAGGAATTCACCCCTCCACTTT. This sequence encodes CASSLNRRNSPLHF.

The chain employs TRBV6-1 and TRBJ2-2; D remains ambiguous. Germline CDR1 MNHNS, CDR2 SASEGT. The CDR3 loop spans 13 amino acids. Trimming cost V 5 bases and J 4 bases, with 8 bases left between them. CDR3 nucleotide sequence: TGTGCCAGCAGTCACTACACCACCGGGGAGCTGTTTTTT. As protein: CASSHYTTGELFF.

This clonotype was observed a few times. The chain links TRBV7-2 to TRBJ2-3; TRBD1 agrees at 8 bases. CDR3 length: 15 amino acids. CDR1 and CDR2 (germline): SGHTA, FQGNSA. J was trimmed by 5 bases and V by 6 bases; bases with no gene match: 10. The CDR3 is CASRPGTGAQDTQYF. The CDR3 DNA reads TGTGCCAGCAGACCCGGGACAGGTGCACAAGATACGCAGTATTTT.

This clonotype was recorded a few times. This chain links TRBV7-2 with TRBJ2-7; D possibly corresponds to TRBD2 (6 bases). CDR1 is SGHTA, CDR2 FQGNSA, per germline. This CDR3 contains 16 residues. The V end lost 2 bases, the J end lost 3 bases, and 17 bases lay between the germline ends. CDR3 DNA sequence: TGTGCCAGCAGCTTATCGGACGGACTAATATACTACGAGCAGTACGTC. Translated, it gives CASSLSDGLIYYEQYV.

V and J are TRBV19 and TRBJ1-1; 8 nucleotides match TRBD1. The V segment lost 7 bases and the J segment 5 bases; nucleotides outside the gene matches: 9. There are 14 residues in the CDR3. Germline V gives CDR1 LNHDA, CDR2 SQIVND (reference sequence). CDR3 sequence: CASIETTGVTEAFF. The CDR3 nucleotides read TGTGCCAGTATTGAAACGACAGGGGTGACTGAAGCTTTCTTT.

The chain couples TRBV20-1 to TRBJ2-7; 8 bases are a match to TRBD1. Trimming at V came to 1 base and at J to 1 base, leaving 9 bases not matched to a gene. The CDR3 length is 16 residues. Germline assignment: CDR1 DFQATT and CDR2 SNEGSKA (reference sequence). CDR3 nucleotide sequence: TGCAGTGCTAGAGGCGTTGCAGGGGGCATATCCTACGAGCAGTACGTC. Translated, it gives CSARGVAGGISYEQYV.

This clonotype appeared many times. This chain joins TRBV6-1 and TRBJ2-4; 10 bases match TRBD1. CDR1 is MNHNS, CDR2 SASEGT, per germline. Trimming removed 5 bases from V and 2 bases from J; junction bases left unmatched: 9. The length of the CDR3 is 17 residues. The CDR3 DNA follows: TGTGCCAGCAGTTGGGACAGGGGAGGAAGGACCAAAAACATTCAGTACTTC. As protein: CASSWDRGGRTKNIQYF.

This clonotype was seen more than once but under ten times. V usage is TRBV2 and J usage is TRBJ2-5; 12 positions agree with TRBD2. The germline gives CDR1 SNHLY, CDR2 FYNNEI. The CDR3 consists of 15 residues. V lost 7 bases, J lost 4 bases, and 7 bases stayed unmatched. The CDR3 nucleotides read TGTGCCAGCATCGGGACTAGCGGGCTCGTAGAGACCCAGTACTTC. It encodes CASIGTSGLVETQYF. Looking up the rest from reference TRBV2 and TRBJ2-5 gives the full variable domain: EPEVTQTPSHQVTQMGQEVILRCVPISNHLYFYWYRQILGQKVEFLVSFYNNEISEKSEIFDDQFSVERPDGSNFTLKIRSTKLEDSAMYFCASIGTSGLVETQYFGPGTRLLVL.

This clonotype was seen only a few times. As DNA, the CDR3 is TGTGCCAGCAGTGAACTCGGGACAGGGGCAAATGAAAAACTGTTTTTT. This translates into CASSELGTGANEKLFF. V usage is TRBV25-1 and J usage is TRBJ1-4, with 10 bases that match TRBD1. CDR3 length: 16 amino acids. Germline V gene data show CDR1 as MGHDK and CDR2 as SYGVNS. V shed 2 bases and J 5 bases; nucleotides not matched to a gene: 5.

Ten or more counts support this clonotype. DNA for the CDR3: TGTGCCAGCAGCTTGAGGACAGAGAACACTGAAGCTTTCTTT. Protein: CASSLRTENTEAFF. This sequence joins TRBV7-9 and TRBJ1-1, with a weak D call TRBD1 (6 bases). Trimming left V 3 bases short and J 1 base short, with 9 bases between. Germline V lookup: CDR1 SEHNR, CDR2 FQNEAQ (reference sequence). The CDR3 sequence is 14 residues long.

The chain recombines TRBV13 with TRBJ2-7, with TRBD2 matching 11 bases. There are 14 residues in the CDR3. Germline assignment: CDR1 PRHDT and CDR2 FYEKMQ (reference sequence). Trimming cost V 6 bases and J 3 bases; bases outside gene matches: 4. This chain's CDR3 is CASSVSGGVYEQYF. DNA for the CDR3: TGTGCCAGCAGTGTTAGCGGGGGGGTCTACGAGCAGTACTTC.

J is TRBJ2-3 and V is TRBV12-3 or TRBV12-4; the D call may be TRBD1 or TRBD2 (6 bases each). V lost 4 bases and J lost 2, with 10 bases in between. CDR3 length equals 14 residues. CDR3 protein: CASSSGEDTDTQYF. DNA of the CDR3: TGTGCCAGCAGTTCAGGGGAGGACACAGATACGCAGTATTTT.

The rearrangement links TRBV4-3 to TRBJ2-7, with a possible D match to TRBD1 (6 bases). The CDR3 is 14 amino acids. Trimming took off 1 base at V and 5 bases at J, with 12 bases between the two ends. Per the germline V gene, CDR1 is LGHNA and CDR2 is YSLEER. The CDR3 sequence is CASSQVVGDNEQYV. The CDR3 DNA follows: TGCGCCAGCAGCCAAGTGGTAGGGGACAACGAGCAGTACGTC.

This clonotype appeared a few times. The gene calls are TRBV7-9 and TRBJ1-2; a weak D match, TRBD1 (6 bases). Germline CDR1 is SEHNR and CDR2 is FQNEAQ (reference sequence). CDR3 length equals 15 residues. V shed 5 bases and J shed 4 bases, with 17 bases lying between them. The CDR3 spells CASSGGGSGGYGYTF. The CDR3, as DNA: TGTGCCAGCAGCGGGGGCGGCAGCGGGGGCTATGGCTACACCTTC. The full variable domain, in which reference TRBV7-9 and TRBJ1-2 provide the parts outside the CDR3, is DTGVSQNPRHKITKRGQNVTFRCDPISEHNRLYWYRQTLGQGPEFLTYFQNEAQLEKSRLLSDRFSAERPKGSFSTLEIQRTEQGDSAMYLCASSGGGSGGYGYTFGSGTRLTVV.

This clonotype was detected many times. The V and J genes are TRBV7-2 and TRBJ1-3; D is undetermined. There are 17 residues in the CDR3. Germline values: CDR1 SGHTA, CDR2 FQGNSA. Trimming stripped 5 bases from V and 1 base from J, with 18 bases between. DNA of the CDR3: TGTGCCAGCAGCCCCCCCGTTCGGCTCCCTTCTGGAAACACCATATATTTT. This encodes CASSPPVRLPSGNTIYF.

This chain uses TRBV5-6 with TRBJ2-7; the D gene is possibly TRBD2 (5 bases). The V and J ends lost 5 bases and 3 bases respectively, with 15 bases between them. Germline V gives CDR1 SGHDT, CDR2 YYEEEE. The CDR3 runs to 14 residues. In nucleotides, the CDR3 is TGTGCCAGCAGTTTGCCTAGCAGCTACTACGAGCAGTACTTC. Amino acids: CASSLPSSYYEQYF.

In this sample, this clonotype turned up many times. J is TRBJ2-1 and V is TRBV5-5, with D tentatively TRBD1 (6 bases). Per the germline V gene, CDR1 is SGHKS and CDR2 is YYEKEE (reference sequence). The ends were cut back, 10 bases at V and 7 bases at J, with 12 bases in the middle. This CDR3 comprises 11 residues. CDR3 coding DNA: TGTGCCTCCAGAGGGGGTAATGAGCAGTTCTTC. It codes for CASRGGNEQFF. The entire variable domain, with the rest obtained from reference TRBV5-5 and TRBJ2-1, is as follows: DAGVTQSPTHLIKTRGQQVTLRCSPISGHKSVSWYQQVLGQGPQFIFQYYEKEERGRGNFPDRFSARQFPNYSSELNVNALLLGDSALYLCASRGGNEQFFGPGTRLTVL.

In this sample, this clonotype turned up many times. The rearrangement joins TRBV6-4 to TRBJ2-5; 9 nucleotides align to TRBD1. The CDR3 is made up of 14 amino acids. The ends lost 3 bases at V and 2 bases at J; junction bases unmatched: 1. Germline V gene lookup returns CDR1 MRHNA and CDR2 SNTAGT. CDR3 coding DNA: TGTGCCAGCAGTGAGGGGACAGGGCAAGAGACCCAGTACTTC. It is translated as CASSEGTGQETQYF.

This clonotype has at least ten counts. V and J are TRBV7-2 and TRBJ1-2; no firm D call. CDR3 length equals 15 residues. Trimming removed 2 bases at V and 5 bases at J, with 15 bases between. Per germline, CDR1 SGHTA and CDR2 FQGNSA. Here the CDR3 reads CASSLNPRDAYGYTF. The CDR3 DNA follows: TGTGCCAGCAGCTTAAATCCTAGGGATGCTTATGGCTACACCTTC.

This clonotype was found a few times. The genes are TRBV27 and TRBJ2-7; the D is unclear. This CDR3 comprises 13 residues. The V gene lost 5 bases and the J gene lost 1 base, with 9 bases spanning the gap. The V gene's germline CDR1 is MNHEY and CDR2 SMNVEV (reference sequence). The CDR3 DNA reads as TGTGCCAGCAGTACGGGCCGATCCTACGAGCAGTACGTC. Residues: CASSTGRSYEQYV.

The rearrangement uses TRBV6-2 or TRBV6-3 and TRBJ1-1; TRBD1 might be the D (5 bases). Germline V gene sequence: CDR1 MNHEY, CDR2 SVGEGT. The V and J ends lost 1 base and 4 bases respectively, with 13 bases between them. The CDR3 sequence is 15 residues long. The CDR3: CASSYLGVKGTEAFF. The CDR3 nucleotides are TGTGCCAGCAGTTACTTGGGGGTCAAGGGCACTGAAGCTTTCTTT.

This chain connects TRBV12-3 or TRBV12-4 to TRBJ1-4, with D perhaps matching TRBD1 (6 bases). Deletions cut 10 bases from V and 12 bases from J, with 21 bases between. This CDR3 has 13 amino acids. The CDR3 is CATPGPSPGELFF. CDR3 sequence (DNA): TGTGCCACCCCCGGACCTTCCCCAGGGGAACTGTTTTTT.

This chain connects TRBV12-3 or TRBV12-4 to TRBJ1-1; no clear D. The CDR3 extends over 17 amino acids. Trimming took 6 bases from V and 0 from J, leaving 20 bases between them. As DNA, the CDR3 is TGTGCCAGCAGATTCATGATAATAGGGTCTATGAACACTGAAGCTTTCTTT. It yields the protein CASRFMIIGSMNTEAFF.

This clonotype came up many times. The V and J genes are TRBV7-6 and TRBJ2-1; the D gene is possibly TRBD2 (5 bases). V lost 4 bases to trimming and J lost 4 bases, with 8 bases between them. The CDR3 runs to 13 residues. The germline V gene encodes CDR1 SGHVS and CDR2 FNYEAQ. The CDR3 DNA follows: TGTGCCAGCAGCTACGGGAAATACAATGAGCAGTTCTTC. It codes for CASSYGKYNEQFF.

CDR3 nucleotide sequence: TGTGCCAGCAGCTTAGCGGCCAACGTCCTGACTTTC. It yields the protein CASSLAANVLTF. The V gene is TRBV13, the J gene TRBJ2-6; D ambiguous. V was cut by 1 base and J by 6 bases, with 1 base left in between. Germline V gene sequence: CDR1 PRHDT, CDR2 FYEKMQ (reference sequence). This CDR3 comprises 12 residues.

The rearrangement joins TRBV5-1 to TRBJ2-6; TRBD2 matches at 9 bases. This CDR3 has 19 amino acids. Germline values: CDR1 SGHRS, CDR2 YFSETQ. With 0 bases clipped from V and 3 bases from J, the junction kept 10 bases outside the gene matches. The DNA for the CDR3 is TGCGCCAGCAGCTTGGCCAGGGCAGCGGGGGGCCTTGGGGCCAACGTCCTGACTTTC. It codes for CASSLARAAGGLGANVLTF.

This clonotype was detected only a few times. The rearrangement uses TRBV7-6 and TRBJ2-5; possibly TRBD1 or TRBD2 for D (6 bases each). CDR1 is SGHVS and CDR2 is FNYEAQ in the germline V gene. The ends were cut back, 1 base at V and 4 bases at J, with 10 bases in the middle. The CDR3 has 14 amino acids. CDR3: CASSLERGVETQYF. The CDR3 bases are TGTGCCAGCAGCTTAGAAAGGGGGGTAGAGACCCAGTACTTC.

The table lists this clonotype with a few counts. J is TRBJ2-1 and V is TRBV20-1; 8 bases agree with TRBD2. The CDR3 spans 15 residues. After removal of 0 bases from V and 4 bases from J, the junction contained 5 bases not matched to a gene. The germline V gene has CDR1 DFQATT and CDR2 SNEGSKA (reference sequence). The CDR3 loop reads CSARDQAGDYNEQFF. CDR3 DNA sequence: TGCAGTGCTAGAGATCAAGCGGGGGATTACAATGAGCAGTTCTTC.

V gene TRBV6-1 combines with J gene TRBJ2-2; tentative D call: TRBD1 (6 bases). V was trimmed by 5 bases and J by 1 base, leaving 11 bases between them. Germline assignment: CDR1 MNHNS and CDR2 SASEGT. This CDR3 has 15 residues. CDR3: CASSLDSWNTGELFF. CDR3 nucleotide sequence: TGTGCCAGCAGTCTGGACAGTTGGAACACCGGGGAGCTGTTTTTT.

V is TRBV12-3 or TRBV12-4 and J is TRBJ1-1; 7 bases line up with TRBD1. The CDR3 runs to 14 residues. V was clipped by 6 bases and J by 1 base; unmatched bases: 5. The CDR3 sequence: CASRPGQPNTEAFF. CDR3 nucleotide sequence: TGTGCCAGCAGGCCGGGACAGCCGAACACTGAAGCTTTCTTT.